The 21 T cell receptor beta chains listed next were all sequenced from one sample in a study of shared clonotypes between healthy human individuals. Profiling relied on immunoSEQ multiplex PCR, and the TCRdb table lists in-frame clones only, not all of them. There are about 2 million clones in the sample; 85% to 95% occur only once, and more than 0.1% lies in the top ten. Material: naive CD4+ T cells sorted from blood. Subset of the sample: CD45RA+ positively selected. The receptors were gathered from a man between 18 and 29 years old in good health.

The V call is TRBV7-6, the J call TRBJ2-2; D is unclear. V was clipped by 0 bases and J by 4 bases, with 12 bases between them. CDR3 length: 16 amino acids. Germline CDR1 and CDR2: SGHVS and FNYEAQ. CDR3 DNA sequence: TGTGCCAGCAGCTTAGCGCCCGGACCTGGCACCGGGGAGCTGTTTTTT. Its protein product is CASSLAPGPGTGELFF.

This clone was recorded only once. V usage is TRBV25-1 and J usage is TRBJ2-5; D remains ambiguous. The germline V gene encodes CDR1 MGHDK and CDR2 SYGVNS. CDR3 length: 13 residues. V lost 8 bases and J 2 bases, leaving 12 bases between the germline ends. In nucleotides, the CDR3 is TGTGCCAGCGCTTCCGGCCCGCAAGAGACCCAGTACTTC. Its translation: CASASGPQETQYF. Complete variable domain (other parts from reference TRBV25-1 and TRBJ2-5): EADIYQTPRYLVIGTGKKITLECSQTMGHDKMYWYQQDPGMELHLIHYSYGVNSTEKGDLSSESTVSRIRTEHFPLTLESARPSHTSQYLCASASGPQETQYFGPGTRLLVL.

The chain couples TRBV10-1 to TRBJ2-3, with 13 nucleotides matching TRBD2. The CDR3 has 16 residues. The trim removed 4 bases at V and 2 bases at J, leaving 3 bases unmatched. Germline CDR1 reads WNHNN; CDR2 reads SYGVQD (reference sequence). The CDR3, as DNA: TGCGCCAGCAGTGTGACTAGCGGGGGGACCACAGATACGCAGTATTTT. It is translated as CASSVTSGGTTDTQYF.

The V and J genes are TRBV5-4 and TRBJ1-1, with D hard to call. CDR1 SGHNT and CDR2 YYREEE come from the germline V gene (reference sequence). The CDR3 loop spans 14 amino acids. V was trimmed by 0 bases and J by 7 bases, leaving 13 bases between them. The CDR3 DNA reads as TGTGCCAGCAGCTTGGGCCAGGCTTTTGATGAAGCTTTCTTT. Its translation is CASSLGQAFDEAFF.

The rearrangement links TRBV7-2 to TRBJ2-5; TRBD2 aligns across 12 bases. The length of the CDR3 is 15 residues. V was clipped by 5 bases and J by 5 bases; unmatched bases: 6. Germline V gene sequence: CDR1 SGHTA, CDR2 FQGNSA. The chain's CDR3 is CASSPLAGGGETQYF. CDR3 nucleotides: TGTGCCAGCAGCCCCCTAGCGGGAGGGGGGGAGACCCAGTACTTC.

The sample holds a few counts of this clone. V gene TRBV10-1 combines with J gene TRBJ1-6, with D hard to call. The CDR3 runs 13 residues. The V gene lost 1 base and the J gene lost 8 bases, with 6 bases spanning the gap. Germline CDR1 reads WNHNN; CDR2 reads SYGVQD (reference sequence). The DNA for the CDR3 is TGCGCCAGCAGTGAGTACAGAGATTCACCCCTCCACTTT. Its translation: CASSEYRDSPLHF.

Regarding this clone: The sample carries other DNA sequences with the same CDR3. CDR3 sequence: CASSITGTSYEQYF. The CDR3 DNA reads TGTGCCAGTAGTATAACCGGGACCTCCTACGAGCAGTACTTC. The chain is built from TRBV19 and TRBJ2-7; D assignment may be TRBD1 or TRBD2 (5 bases each). CDR1 is LNHDA and CDR2 is SQIVND in the germline V gene (reference sequence). V was shortened by 2 bases and J by 0 bases, with 8 bases between the two germline ends. This CDR3 contains 14 residues. Supplemented by reference TRBV19 and TRBJ2-7, the full variable domain reads DGGITQSPKYLFRKEGQNVTLSCEQNLNHDAMYWYRQDPGQGLRLIYYSQIVNDFQKGDIAEGYSVSREKKESFPLTVTSAQKNPTAFYLCASSITGTSYEQYFGPGTRLTVT.

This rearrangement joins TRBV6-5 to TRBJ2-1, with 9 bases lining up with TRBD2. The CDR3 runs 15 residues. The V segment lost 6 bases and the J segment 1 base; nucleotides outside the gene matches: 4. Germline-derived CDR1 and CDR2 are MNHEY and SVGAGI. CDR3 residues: CASRVAGVSYNEQFF. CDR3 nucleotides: TGTGCCAGCAGGGTAGCGGGAGTGTCCTACAATGAGCAGTTCTTC.

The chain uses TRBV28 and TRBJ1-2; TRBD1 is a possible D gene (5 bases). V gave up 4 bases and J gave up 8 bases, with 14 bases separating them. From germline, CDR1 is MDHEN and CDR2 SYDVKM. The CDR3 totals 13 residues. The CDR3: CASSSPQGRGYTF. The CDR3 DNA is TGTGCCAGCAGTTCCCCCCAGGGAAGGGGCTACACCTTC.

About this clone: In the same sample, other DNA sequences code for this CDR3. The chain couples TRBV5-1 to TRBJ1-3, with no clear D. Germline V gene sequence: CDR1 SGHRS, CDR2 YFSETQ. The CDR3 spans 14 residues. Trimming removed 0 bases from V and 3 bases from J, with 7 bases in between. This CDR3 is CASSLGDSGNTIYF. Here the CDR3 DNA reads TGCGCCAGCAGCTTGGGAGATAGTGGAAACACCATATATTTT.

DNA of the CDR3: TGTGCCAGCTCACCATGGGCAGGGGGATCTGGGGCCAACGTCCTGACTTTC. It is translated as CASSPWAGGSGANVLTF. This sequence joins TRBV18 and TRBJ2-6; 7 nucleotides line up with TRBD1. V dropped 2 bases and J dropped 1; count of bases not matched to a gene: 5. The V gene's germline CDR1 is KGHSH and CDR2 LQKENI. This CDR3 spans 17 amino acids.

The CDR3 loop is CASSVGGSSDIQYF. The CDR3 nucleotides read TGTGCCAGCAGTGTAGGGGGGTCGAGTGACATTCAGTACTTC. The J gene is TRBJ2-4, the V gene TRBV6-4; D is perhaps TRBD1 or TRBD2 (6 bases each). Germline loops: CDR1 MRHNA, CDR2 SNTAGT. This CDR3 is built from 14 residues. The ends were cut back, 4 bases at V and 8 bases at J, with 15 bases in the middle.

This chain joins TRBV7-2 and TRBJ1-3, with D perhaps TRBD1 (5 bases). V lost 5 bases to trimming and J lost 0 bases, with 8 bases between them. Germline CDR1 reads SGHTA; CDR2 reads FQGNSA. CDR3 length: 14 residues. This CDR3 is CASSAQASGNTIYF. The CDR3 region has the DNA TGTGCCAGCAGCGCACAGGCCTCTGGAAACACCATATATTTT.

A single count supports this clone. CDR3 nucleotide sequence: TGTGCCAGCAGCCAAGACGGCGGGTTCGTCGGGGAGCTGTTTTTT. Protein: CASSQDGGFVGELFF. The chain carries TRBV14 and TRBJ2-2, with D maybe TRBD2 (5 bases). Germline CDR1 reads SGHDN; CDR2 reads FVKESK. This CDR3 comprises 15 residues. V shed 0 bases and J shed 7 bases, with 12 bases lying between them.

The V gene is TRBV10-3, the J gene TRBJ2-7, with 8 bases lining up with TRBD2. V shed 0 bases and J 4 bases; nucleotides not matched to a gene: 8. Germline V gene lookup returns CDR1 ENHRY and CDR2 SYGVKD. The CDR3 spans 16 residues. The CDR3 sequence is CAISESPRGLAYEQYF. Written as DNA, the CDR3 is TGTGCCATCAGTGAGTCCCCCCGTGGACTAGCTTACGAGCAGTACTTC.

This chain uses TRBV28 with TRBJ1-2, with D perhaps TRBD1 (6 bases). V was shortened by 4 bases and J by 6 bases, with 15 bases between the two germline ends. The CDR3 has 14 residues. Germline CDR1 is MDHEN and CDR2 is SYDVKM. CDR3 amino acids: CASSWTEVRNGYTF. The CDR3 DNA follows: TGTGCCAGCAGTTGGACAGAGGTACGGAATGGCTACACCTTC.

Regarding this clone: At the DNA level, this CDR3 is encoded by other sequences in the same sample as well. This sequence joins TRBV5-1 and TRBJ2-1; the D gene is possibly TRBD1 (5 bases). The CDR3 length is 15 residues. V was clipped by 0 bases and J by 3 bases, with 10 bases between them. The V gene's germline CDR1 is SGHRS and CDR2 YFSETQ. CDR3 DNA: TGCGCCAGCAGCTTGGAAGGGGTAAGCTACAATGAGCAGTTCTTC. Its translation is CASSLEGVSYNEQFF.

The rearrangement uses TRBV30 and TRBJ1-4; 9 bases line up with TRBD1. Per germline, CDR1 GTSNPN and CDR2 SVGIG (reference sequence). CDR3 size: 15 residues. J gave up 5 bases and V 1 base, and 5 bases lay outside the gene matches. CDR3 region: CAWSARDRANEKLFF. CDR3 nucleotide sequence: TGTGCCTGGAGTGCCCGGGACAGGGCGAATGAAAAACTGTTTTTT.

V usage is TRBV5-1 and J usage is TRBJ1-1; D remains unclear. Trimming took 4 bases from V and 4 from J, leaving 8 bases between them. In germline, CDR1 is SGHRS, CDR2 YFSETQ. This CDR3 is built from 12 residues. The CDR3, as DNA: TGCGCCAGCAGCCCCGTAGGCACTGAAGCTTTCTTT. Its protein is CASSPVGTEAFF.

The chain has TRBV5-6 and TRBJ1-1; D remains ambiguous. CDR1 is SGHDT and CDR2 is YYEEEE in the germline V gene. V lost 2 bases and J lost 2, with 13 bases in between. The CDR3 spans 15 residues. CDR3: CASSLSWQPNTEAFF. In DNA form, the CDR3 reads TGTGCCAGCAGCTTAAGTTGGCAGCCAAACACTGAAGCTTTCTTT.

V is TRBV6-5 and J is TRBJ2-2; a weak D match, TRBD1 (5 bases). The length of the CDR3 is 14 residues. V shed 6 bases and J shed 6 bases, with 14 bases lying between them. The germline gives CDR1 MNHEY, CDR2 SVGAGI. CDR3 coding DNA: TGTGCCAGCAGCCCGTCAGGGTTACCCGGGGAGCTGTTTTTT. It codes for CASSPSGLPGELFF.